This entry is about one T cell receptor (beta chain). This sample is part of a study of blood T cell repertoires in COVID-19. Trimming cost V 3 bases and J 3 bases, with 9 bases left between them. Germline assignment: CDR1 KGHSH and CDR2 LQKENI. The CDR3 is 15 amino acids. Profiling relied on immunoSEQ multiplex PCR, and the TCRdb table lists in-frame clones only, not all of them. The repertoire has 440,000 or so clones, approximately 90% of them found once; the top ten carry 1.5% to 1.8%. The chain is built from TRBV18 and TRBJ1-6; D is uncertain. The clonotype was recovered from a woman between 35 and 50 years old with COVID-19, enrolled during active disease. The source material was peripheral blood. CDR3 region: CASSPTPGYNSPLHF. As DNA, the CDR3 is TGTGCCAGCTCACCCACCCCAGGCTATAATTCACCCCTCCACTTT.